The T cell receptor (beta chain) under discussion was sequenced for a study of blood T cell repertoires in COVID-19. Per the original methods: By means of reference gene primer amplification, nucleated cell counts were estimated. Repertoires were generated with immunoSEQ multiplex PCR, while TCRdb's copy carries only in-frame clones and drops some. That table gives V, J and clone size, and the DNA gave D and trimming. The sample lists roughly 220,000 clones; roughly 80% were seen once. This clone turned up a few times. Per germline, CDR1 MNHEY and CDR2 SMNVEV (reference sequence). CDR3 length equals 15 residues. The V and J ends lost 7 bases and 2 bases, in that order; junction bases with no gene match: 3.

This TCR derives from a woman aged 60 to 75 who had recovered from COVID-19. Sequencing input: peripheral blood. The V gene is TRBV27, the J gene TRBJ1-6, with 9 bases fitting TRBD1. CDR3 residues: CASTRQGAYNSPLHF. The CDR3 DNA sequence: TGTGCCAGCACCCGACAGGGGGCCTATAATTCACCCCTCCACTTT.